The clone carrying this TCR beta chain came up a few times. The CDR3 length is 14 residues. The V gene lost 1 base and the J gene lost 7 bases, with 17 bases spanning the gap. From germline, CDR1 is DFQATT and CDR2 SNEGSKA (reference sequence). The source of the sample is a study of T-cell memory formation after mild COVID-19. TCRdb reanalysed the 5' RACE reads using MiXCR and keeps one entry per CDR3 protein. This sample has 260,000 or so distinct CDR3 sequences, with approximately 15% found just once. The chain links TRBV20-1 to TRBJ2-7; D gene ambiguous. This clonotype originated in a man younger than 30 who had mild COVID-19 (a few samples of this study predate the infection). Cell type and time point are not known. Sequencing input: PBMCs or a T cell subset sorted from them (not recorded which). The CDR3 sequence is CSARARSMAGEQYF. In nucleotides, the CDR3 is TGCAGTGCTAGAGCTCGCTCGATGGCCGGGGAGCAGTACTTC.